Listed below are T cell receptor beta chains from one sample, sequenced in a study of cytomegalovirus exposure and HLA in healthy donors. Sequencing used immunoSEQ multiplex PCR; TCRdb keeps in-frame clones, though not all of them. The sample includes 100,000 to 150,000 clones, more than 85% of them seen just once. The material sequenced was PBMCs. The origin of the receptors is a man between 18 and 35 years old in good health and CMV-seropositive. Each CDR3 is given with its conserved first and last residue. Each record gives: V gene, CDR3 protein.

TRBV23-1,CAIGRGPSNQPQHF
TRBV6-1,CASRETEAFF
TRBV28,CASSLGATDTQYF
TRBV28,CASSLVRTTGNTIYF
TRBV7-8,CASSPRRSPPATGELFF
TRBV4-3,CASSQGRQGSSYGYTF
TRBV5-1,CASSSTPQITDTQYF
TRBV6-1,CASSEIFGVAKNIQYF
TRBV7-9,CASSSPRADTDQPQHF
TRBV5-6,CASSLAGVGTQYF
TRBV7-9,CASSLEGVVDEQFF
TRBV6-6,CASSQGSGYGYTF
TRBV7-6,CASSLEDRVRNNEQFF
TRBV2,CASSREGTQYF
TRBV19,CASSVLGHTGELFF
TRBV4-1,CASSPRSRGSDTQYF